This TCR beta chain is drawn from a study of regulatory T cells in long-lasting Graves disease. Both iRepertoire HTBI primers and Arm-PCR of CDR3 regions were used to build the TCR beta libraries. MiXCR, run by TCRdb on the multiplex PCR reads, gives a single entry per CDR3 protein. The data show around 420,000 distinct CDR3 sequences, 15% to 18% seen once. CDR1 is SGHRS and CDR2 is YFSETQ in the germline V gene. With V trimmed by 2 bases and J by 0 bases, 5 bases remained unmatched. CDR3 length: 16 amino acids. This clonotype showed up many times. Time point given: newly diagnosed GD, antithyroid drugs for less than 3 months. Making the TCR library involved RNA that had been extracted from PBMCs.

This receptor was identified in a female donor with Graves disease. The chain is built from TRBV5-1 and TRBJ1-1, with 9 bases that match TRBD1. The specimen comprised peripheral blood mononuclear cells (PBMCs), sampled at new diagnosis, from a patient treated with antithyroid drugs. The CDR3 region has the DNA TGCGCCAGCAGCTTAAGGGACAGGGTCCTGAACACTGAAGCTTTCTTT. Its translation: CASSLRDRVLNTEAFF.